The clone carrying this TCR beta chain was seen a few times. The germline V gene encodes CDR1 SEHNR and CDR2 FQNEAQ (reference sequence). V was shortened by 3 bases and J by 12 bases, with 18 bases between the two germline ends. The CDR3 has 14 amino acids. The source of the sample is a study of patients and donors after allogeneic stem cell transplantation. A single record per CDR3 protein comes from TCRdb applying MiXCR to the RT-PCR reads. The data show tens of thousands of distinct CDR3 sequences, roughly 7.3% seen once. The chain uses TRBV7-9 and TRBJ2-1, with D possibly TRBD2 on 7 matching bases. This TCR derives from a human donor who was either an allogeneic HSCT recipient or a stem cell or donor lymphocyte infusion donor (not recorded which). It is not recorded whose cells these are; they may come from a transplant donor. Sequenced sample: blood, either unsorted or a sorted T cell fraction (not recorded which). This CDR3 is CASSLGGPHLLQFF. The CDR3, as DNA: TGTGCCAGCAGCTTGGGGGGGCCTCATCTTTTGCAGTTCTTC.